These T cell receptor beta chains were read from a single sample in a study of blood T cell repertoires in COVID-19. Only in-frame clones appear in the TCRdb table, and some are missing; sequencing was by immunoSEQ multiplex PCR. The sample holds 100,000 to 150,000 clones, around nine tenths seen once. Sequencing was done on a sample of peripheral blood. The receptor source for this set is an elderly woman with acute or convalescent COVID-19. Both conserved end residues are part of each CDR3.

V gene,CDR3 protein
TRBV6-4,CARWPRTPNNEQFF
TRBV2,CASSRDRGSGNTIYF
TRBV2,CASSVVPGDRVSSSPLHF
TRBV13,CASSLGHQETQYF
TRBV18,CASSLRGTQETQYF
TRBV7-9,CASSFQGTNEKLFF
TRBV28,CASSLSQRGGGYTF
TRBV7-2,CASSPHPGSQETQYF
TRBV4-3,CASSQQQGEGYTF
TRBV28,CASIHPRGQGTEAFF
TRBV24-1,CATSDSRGSTDTQYF
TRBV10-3,CAINYGQGTNYGYTF
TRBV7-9,CASSLDMTGNEQYF
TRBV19,CASSIGDGVNTEAFF
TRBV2,CAPREAGGPYNEQFF
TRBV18,CASSPPVGTGAYNEQFF
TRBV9,CASSVEGNPGGNTIYF
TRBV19,CASSPAYPTGTEITGELFF
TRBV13,CASSLTSRDTEAFF
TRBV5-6,CASSLDRDTEAFF
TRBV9,CASSPRFTGNTEAFF
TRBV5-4,CASSLGQGAGELFF
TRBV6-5,CASSWLDRRVYEQYF
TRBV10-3,CAISESRLAGLYNEQFF
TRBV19,CASIGTTLYGYTF
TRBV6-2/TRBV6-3,CASSRLRDRGPGTEAFF
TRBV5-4,CASSFRSGGTGELFF
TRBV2,CASRRGGGLGANVLTF
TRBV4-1,CASSQGMFGLGVSTTEQFF
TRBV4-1,CASSLQVNRAYSNQPQHF
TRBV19,CASSPGVHTDTQYF
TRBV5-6,CASDDRGRTYNEQFF
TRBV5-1,CASSLGGRSSGNTIYF
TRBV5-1,CASSLVTSGNYNEQFF
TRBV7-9,CASSRDSSNQPQHF
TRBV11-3,CASSSGQGAEEKLFF
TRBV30,CAWSVLAGGPGELFF
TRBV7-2,CASSWAWGRGSKNIQYF
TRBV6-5,CASTGSYEQYF
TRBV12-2,CASRFYSMRDGGYTF
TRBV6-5,CASSYRTGTNYGYTF
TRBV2,CASDTGYTQPQHF
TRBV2,CASSETTGLNTEAFF
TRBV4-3,CASSQAFGGPYEQYF
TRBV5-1,CASSRAGGSGYNEQFF
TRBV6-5,CASTKGAINTGELFF
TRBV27,CASSLERWGTDTQYF
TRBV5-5,CATTGYSGANVLTF
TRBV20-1,CSARDTKGYTF
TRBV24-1,CATSDLGGSLNEQFF
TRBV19,CASSITGTQTNYEQYF
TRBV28,CASSSSRQGAGYTF
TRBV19,CASTLRRGNNEQFF
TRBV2,CASSEGGRGQRELFF
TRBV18,CASSAPLSPNYGYTF
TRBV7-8,CASSQTSALSSYNEQFF
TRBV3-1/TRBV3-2,CASSQGLALRADTQYF
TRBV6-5,CASSMERGGRGTQYF